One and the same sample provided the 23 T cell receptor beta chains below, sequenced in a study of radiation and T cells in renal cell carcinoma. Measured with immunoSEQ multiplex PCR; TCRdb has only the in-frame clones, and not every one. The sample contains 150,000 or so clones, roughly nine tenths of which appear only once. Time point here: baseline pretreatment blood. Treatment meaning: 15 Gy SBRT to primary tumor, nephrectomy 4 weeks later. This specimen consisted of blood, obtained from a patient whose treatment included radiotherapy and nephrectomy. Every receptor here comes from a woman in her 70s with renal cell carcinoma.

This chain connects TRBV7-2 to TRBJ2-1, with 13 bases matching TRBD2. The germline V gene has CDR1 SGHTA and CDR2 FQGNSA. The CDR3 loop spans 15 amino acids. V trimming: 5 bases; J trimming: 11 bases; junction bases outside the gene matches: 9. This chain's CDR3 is CASSPRTSGGRQQFF. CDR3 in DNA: TGTGCCAGCAGCCCTCGGACTAGCGGGGGACGGCAGCAGTTCTTC.

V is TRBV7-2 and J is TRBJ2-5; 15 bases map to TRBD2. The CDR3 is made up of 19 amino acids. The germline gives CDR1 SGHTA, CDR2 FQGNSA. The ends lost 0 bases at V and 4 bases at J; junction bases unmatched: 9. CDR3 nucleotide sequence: TGTGCCAGCAGCTTAGCCAGGACTAGCGGGGGGGCCCAGGGAGAGACCCAGTACTTC. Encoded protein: CASSLARTSGGAQGETQYF.

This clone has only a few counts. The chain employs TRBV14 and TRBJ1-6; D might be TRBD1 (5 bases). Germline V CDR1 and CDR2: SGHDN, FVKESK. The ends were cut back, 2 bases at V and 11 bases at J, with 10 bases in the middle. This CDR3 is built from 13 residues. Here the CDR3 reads CASSQLQATPLHF. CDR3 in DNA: TGTGCCAGCAGCCAATTACAGGCGACACCCCTCCACTTT.

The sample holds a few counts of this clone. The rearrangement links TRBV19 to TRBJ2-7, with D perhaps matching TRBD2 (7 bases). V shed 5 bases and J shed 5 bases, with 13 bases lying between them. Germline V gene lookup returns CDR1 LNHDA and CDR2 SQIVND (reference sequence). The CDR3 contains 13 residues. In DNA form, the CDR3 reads TGTGCCAGTAGTCCTGGGGGGGCCCACGAGCAGTACTTC. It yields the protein CASSPGGAHEQYF.

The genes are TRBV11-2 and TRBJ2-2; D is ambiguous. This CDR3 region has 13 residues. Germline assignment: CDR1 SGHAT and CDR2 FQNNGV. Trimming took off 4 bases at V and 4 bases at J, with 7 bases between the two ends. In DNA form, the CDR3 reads TGTGCCAGCAGCTCCAAGGGCACCGGGGAGCTGTTTTTT. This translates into CASSSKGTGELFF. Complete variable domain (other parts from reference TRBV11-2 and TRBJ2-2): EAGVAQSPRYKIIEKRQSVAFWCNPISGHATLYWYQQILGQGPKLLIQFQNNGVVDDSQLPKDRFSAERLKGVDSTLKIQPAKLEDSAVYLCASSSKGTGELFFGEGSRLTVL.

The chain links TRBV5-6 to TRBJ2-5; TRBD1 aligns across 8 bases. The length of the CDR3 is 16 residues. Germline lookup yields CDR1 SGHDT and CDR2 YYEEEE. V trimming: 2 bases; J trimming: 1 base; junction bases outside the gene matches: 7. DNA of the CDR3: TGTGCCAGCAGCTTCAGTCGGACAGGGATCCAAGAGACCCAGTACTTC. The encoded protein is CASSFSRTGIQETQYF.

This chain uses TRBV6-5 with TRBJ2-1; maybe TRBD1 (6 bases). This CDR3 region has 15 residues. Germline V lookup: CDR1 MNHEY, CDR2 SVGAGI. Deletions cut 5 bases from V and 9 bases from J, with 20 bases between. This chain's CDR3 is CASSPRGTGWGEQFF. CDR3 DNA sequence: TGTGCCAGCAGTCCTCGGGGAACAGGGTGGGGTGAGCAGTTCTTC.

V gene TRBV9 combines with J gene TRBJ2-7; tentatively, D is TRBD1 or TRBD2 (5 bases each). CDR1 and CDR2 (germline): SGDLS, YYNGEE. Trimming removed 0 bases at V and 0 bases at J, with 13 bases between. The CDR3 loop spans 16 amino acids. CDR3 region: CASSVAFGASSYEQYF. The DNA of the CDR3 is TGTGCCAGCAGCGTAGCGTTCGGGGCCAGCTCCTACGAGCAGTACTTC.

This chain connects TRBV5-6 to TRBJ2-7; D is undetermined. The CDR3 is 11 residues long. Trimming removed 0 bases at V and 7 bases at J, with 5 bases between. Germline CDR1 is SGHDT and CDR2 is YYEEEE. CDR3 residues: CASSLGGEQYF. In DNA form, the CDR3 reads TGTGCCAGCAGCTTGGGGGGAGAGCAGTACTTC. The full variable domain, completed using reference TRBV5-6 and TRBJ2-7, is DAGVTQSPTHLIKTRGQQVTLRCSPKSGHDTVSWYQQALGQGPQFIFQYYEEEERQRGNFPDRFSGHQFPNYSSELNVNALLLGDSALYLCASSLGGEQYFGPGTRLTVT.

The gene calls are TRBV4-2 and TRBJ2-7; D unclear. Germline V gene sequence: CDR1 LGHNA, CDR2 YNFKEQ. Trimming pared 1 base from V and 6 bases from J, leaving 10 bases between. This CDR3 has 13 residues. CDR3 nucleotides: TGTGCCAGCAGCCAAGTGATCTGGGGCGAGCAGTACTTC. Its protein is CASSQVIWGEQYF.

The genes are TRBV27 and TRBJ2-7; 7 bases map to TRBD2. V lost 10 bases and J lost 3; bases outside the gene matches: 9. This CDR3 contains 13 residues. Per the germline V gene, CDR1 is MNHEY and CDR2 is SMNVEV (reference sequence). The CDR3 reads CATARSGGYEQYF. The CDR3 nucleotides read TGTGCCACCGCAAGGTCGGGAGGCTACGAGCAGTACTTC.

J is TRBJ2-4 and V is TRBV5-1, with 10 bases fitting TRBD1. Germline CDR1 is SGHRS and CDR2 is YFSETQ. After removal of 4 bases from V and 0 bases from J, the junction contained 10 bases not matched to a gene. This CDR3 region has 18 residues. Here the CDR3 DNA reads TGCGCCAGCAGCCCGTTACCGGGACAGGGGTTAGCCAAAAACATTCAGTACTTC. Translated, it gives CASSPLPGQGLAKNIQYF.

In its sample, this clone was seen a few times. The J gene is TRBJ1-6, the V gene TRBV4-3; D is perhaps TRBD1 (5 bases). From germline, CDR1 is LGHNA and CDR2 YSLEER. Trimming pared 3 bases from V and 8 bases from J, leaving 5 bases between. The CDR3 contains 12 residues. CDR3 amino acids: CASSQTDSPLHF. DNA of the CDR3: TGCGCCAGCAGCCAGACAGATTCACCCCTCCACTTT.

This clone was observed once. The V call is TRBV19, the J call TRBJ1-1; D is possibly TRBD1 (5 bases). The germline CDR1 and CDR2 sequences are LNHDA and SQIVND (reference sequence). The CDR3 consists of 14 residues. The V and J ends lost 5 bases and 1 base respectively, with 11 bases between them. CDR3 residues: CASSSQERNTEAFF. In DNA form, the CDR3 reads TGTGCCAGTAGTTCACAGGAAAGGAACACTGAAGCTTTCTTT.

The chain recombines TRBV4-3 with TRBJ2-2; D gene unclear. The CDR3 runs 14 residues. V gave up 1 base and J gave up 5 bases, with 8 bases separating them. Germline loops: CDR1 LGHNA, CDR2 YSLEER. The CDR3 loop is CASSQGSFTGELFF. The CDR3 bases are TGCGCCAGCAGCCAAGGGAGCTTTACCGGGGAGCTGTTTTTT.

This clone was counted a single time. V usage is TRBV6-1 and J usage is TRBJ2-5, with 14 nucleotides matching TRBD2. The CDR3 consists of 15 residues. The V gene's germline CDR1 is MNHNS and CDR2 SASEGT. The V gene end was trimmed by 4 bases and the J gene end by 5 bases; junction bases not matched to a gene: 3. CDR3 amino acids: CASSVTSGGDETQYF. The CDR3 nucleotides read TGTGCCAGCAGTGTGACTAGCGGGGGGGATGAGACCCAGTACTTC.

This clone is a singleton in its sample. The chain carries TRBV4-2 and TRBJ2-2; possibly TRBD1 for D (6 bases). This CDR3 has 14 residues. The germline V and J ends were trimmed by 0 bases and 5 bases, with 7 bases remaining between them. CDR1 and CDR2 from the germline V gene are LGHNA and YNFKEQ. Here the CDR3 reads CASSQDQGTGELFF. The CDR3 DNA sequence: TGTGCCAGCAGCCAAGATCAGGGGACCGGGGAGCTGTTTTTT.

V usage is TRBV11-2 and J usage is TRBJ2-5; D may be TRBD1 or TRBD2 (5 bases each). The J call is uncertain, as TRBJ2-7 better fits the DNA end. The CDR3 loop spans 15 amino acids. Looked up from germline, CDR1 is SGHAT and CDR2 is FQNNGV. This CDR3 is CASSLAGDSSYEQYF. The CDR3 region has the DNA TGTGCCAGCAGCTTGGCGGGCGACAGCTCCTACGAGCAGTACTTC.

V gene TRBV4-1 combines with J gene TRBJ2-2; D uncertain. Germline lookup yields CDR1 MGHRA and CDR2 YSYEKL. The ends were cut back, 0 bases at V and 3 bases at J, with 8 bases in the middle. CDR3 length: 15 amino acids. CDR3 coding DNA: TGCGCCAGCAGCCAAGAAGGGTATTACACCGGGGAGCTGTTTTTT. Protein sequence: CASSQEGYYTGELFF.

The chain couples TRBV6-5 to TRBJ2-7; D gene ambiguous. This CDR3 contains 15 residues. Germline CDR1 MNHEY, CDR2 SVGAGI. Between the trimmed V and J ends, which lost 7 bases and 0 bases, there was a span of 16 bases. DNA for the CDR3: TGTGCCAGCACTGCAGTTCTGGGCGGCTCCTACGAGCAGTACTTC. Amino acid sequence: CASTAVLGGSYEQYF.

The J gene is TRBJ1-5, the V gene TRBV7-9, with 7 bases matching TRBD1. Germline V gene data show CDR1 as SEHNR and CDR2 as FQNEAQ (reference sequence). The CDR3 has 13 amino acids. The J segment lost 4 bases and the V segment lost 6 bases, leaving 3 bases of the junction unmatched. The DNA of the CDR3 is TGTGCCAGCAGGACAGGGTCGAATCAGCCCCAGCATTTT. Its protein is CASRTGSNQPQHF.

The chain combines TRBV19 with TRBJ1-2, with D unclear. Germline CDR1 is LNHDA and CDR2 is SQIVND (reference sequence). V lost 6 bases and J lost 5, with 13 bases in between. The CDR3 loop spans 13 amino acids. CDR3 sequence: CASSGRPQYGYTF. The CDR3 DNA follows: TGTGCCAGTAGCGGGCGGCCGCAATATGGCTACACCTTC.

The CDR3 DNA follows: TGTGCCAGCAGGGAGGGCAGGGGCGGGCAGCCCCAGCATTTT. This translates into CASREGRGGQPQHF. The chain is built from TRBV28 and TRBJ1-5; D possibly corresponds to TRBD1 (6 bases). Germline V gene lookup returns CDR1 MDHEN and CDR2 SYDVKM. The CDR3 length is 14 residues. V lost 6 bases and J lost 7, with 16 bases in between.